This T cell receptor (beta chain) was identified in a study of regulatory T cells in long-lasting Graves disease. CDR3-region Arm-PCR and iRepertoire HTBI primers produced the TCR beta libraries. In the authors' methods: Throughout the samples, researchers identified 55 to 65 TRBV and 13 to 15 TRBJ segments. TCRdb independently ran MiXCR on the multiplex PCR reads; one entry per CDR3 protein. These V and J calls derive from TCRdb rather than the authors' analysis. In the table there are 450,000 to 700,000 distinct CDR3 sequences, 13% of which are singletons. In the case of this clonotype: Antigen unknown.

The CDR3 has 13 residues. The germline gives CDR1 MNHNS, CDR2 SASEGT. The V gene lost 8 bases and the J gene lost 6 bases, with 17 bases spanning the gap. Time point here: newly diagnosed GD, antithyroid drugs for less than 3 months. Generation of the TCR library employed RNA extracted from PBMCs. Points from the study as a whole: When disease was persistent, TRBV28, TRBJ1-2 and TRBJ2-5 were the favored segments.

These same records also appear under a second study, on T cells in Graves' hyperthyroidism and ophthalmopathy. As that study records: In making diagnoses, clinical symptoms, serum thyroxine and TRAb, thyroid ultrasound and orbital computed tomography were all used. A 13 V-J model separated ophthalmopathy from stable hyperthyroidism.

Source: peripheral blood mononuclear cells (PBMCs), taken at new diagnosis, from a patient treated with antithyroid drugs. V is TRBV6-1 and J is TRBJ2-7; D is possibly TRBD1 (5 bases). This TCR was recovered from a man aged 30 to 39 with Graves disease. CDR3 sequence reads: CASHQGTSVEQYF. CDR3 bases: TGTGCCAGCCACCAGGGAACTTCAGTCGAGCAGTACTTC.